The 18 T cell receptor beta chains given below trace back to one sample, sequenced in a study of PD-1 blockade in classical Hodgkin lymphoma (dated by TCRdb to the early 2020s). The method behind the library was the immunoSEQ multiplex PCR assay. The immuneACCESS repertoire file appears here via TCRdb, limited to in-frame rearrangements. These files lack a portion of the clones; in checked studies, under half of the deficit traces to unresolved V genes, and the cause of the others is not known. The sample profile shows roughly 20,000 clones; over 70% of them were found once. 7.2% of the sample lies in the top ten. Explained via the paper, the time point label denotes: cycle 4 day 1 (C4D1), after five to seven weeks of nivolumab. Every trial patient had relapsed following autologous stem cell transplantation, and prior brentuximab vedotin exposure was what differed among cohorts A, B and C. Material: peripheral blood mononuclear cells (PBMCs), obtained before the fourth cycle of nivolumab. These receptors originate from a human donor with classical Hodgkin lymphoma.

The chain is built from TRBV2 and TRBJ2-3; no clear D. Trimming removed 10 bases at V and 2 bases at J, with 7 bases between. The CDR3 has 11 residues. Per germline, CDR1 SNHLY and CDR2 FYNNEI. The CDR3 reads CATTLTDTQYF. CDR3 DNA sequence: TGTGCCACTACACTCACAGATACGCAGTATTTT.

The V call is TRBV20-1, the J call TRBJ1-2, with D unresolved. The V gene lost 5 bases and the J gene lost 4 bases, with 2 bases spanning the gap. The CDR3 is made up of 9 amino acids. The V gene's germline CDR1 is DFQATT and CDR2 SNEGSKA (reference sequence). This CDR3 reads CSARYGYTF. The DNA for the CDR3 is TGCAGTGCTCGCTATGGCTACACCTTC.

The chain links TRBV7-8 to TRBJ1-6, with TRBD1 as a possible D gene (5 bases). CDR1 SGHVS and CDR2 FQNEAQ come from the germline V gene. V gave up 4 bases and J gave up 7 bases, with 14 bases separating them. This CDR3 contains 15 residues. CDR3 loop: CASSSSGTPNSPLHF. The CDR3 DNA is TGTGCCAGCAGCTCATCAGGGACTCCGAATTCACCCCTCCACTTT. The full variable domain, completed using reference TRBV7-8 and TRBJ1-6, is GAGVSQSPRYKVAKRGQDVALRCDPISGHVSLFWYQQALGQGPEFLTYFQNEAQLDKSGLPSDRFFAERPEGSVSTLKIQRTQQEDSAVYLCASSSSGTPNSPLHFGNGTRLTVT.

The V and J genes are TRBV7-9 and TRBJ1-3; D remains unclear. CDR1 and CDR2 (germline): SEHNR, FQNEAQ (reference sequence). Trimming removed 4 bases at V and 0 bases at J, with 10 bases between. The CDR3 loop spans 15 amino acids. CDR3 sequence reads: CASSSTVFSGNTIYF. In DNA, the CDR3 is TGTGCCAGCAGCTCTACAGTCTTCTCTGGAAACACCATATATTTT.

This chain's CDR3 is CASSPPTGNGEKLFF. The CDR3 DNA follows: TGTGCCAGCAGTCCCCCGACAGGGAATGGTGAAAAACTGTTTTTT. The rearrangement joins TRBV28 to TRBJ1-4; TRBD1 matches at 7 bases. Germline CDR1 is MDHEN and CDR2 is SYDVKM. J lost 7 bases, V lost 5 bases, and 10 bases had no gene match. The CDR3 totals 15 residues.

This clone was seen more than once but under ten times. The V gene is TRBV6-1, the J gene TRBJ2-1; weak D call: TRBD2 (5 bases). CDR1 is MNHNS, CDR2 SASEGT, per germline. Trimming pared 1 base from V and 8 bases from J, leaving 9 bases between. The CDR3 spans 13 residues. The CDR3 DNA follows: TGTGCCAGCAGTGAAGGACCCGGGGATGAGCAGTTCTTC. This gives the protein CASSEGPGDEQFF.

The V call is TRBV6-1, the J call TRBJ2-3; a possible D gene is TRBD1 (7 bases). V shed 1 base and J shed 2 bases, with 19 bases lying between them. The CDR3 covers 18 residues. Looked up from germline, CDR1 is MNHNS and CDR2 is SASEGT. CDR3 sequence: CASSEEGGGTAFTDTQYF. Here the CDR3 DNA reads TGTGCCAGCAGTGAAGAGGGGGGTGGGACAGCCTTCACAGATACGCAGTATTTT.

V and J are TRBV27 and TRBJ2-5; no reliable D call. CDR3 length: 14 residues. The V end was cut by 5 bases, the J end by 2 bases, with 12 bases between. Germline V gene sequence: CDR1 MNHEY, CDR2 SMNVEV (reference sequence). The CDR3 loop reads CASSDPWMQETQYF. The CDR3 coding sequence is TGTGCCAGCAGTGACCCTTGGATGCAAGAGACCCAGTACTTC.

As concerns this clone: This sample also contains other DNA sequences that code for the same CDR3. This sequence joins TRBV29-1 and TRBJ2-1; no clear D gene. Trimming left V 4 bases short and J 3 bases short, with 4 bases between. CDR3 length: 11 residues. Germline V lookup: CDR1 SQVTM, CDR2 ANQGSEA. DNA for the CDR3: TGCAGCGTTGGCGGCTACAATGAGCAGTTCTTC. Its translation: CSVGGYNEQFF.

The V and J genes are TRBV28 and TRBJ1-3; D not certain. This CDR3 contains 15 residues. Germline CDR1 and CDR2: MDHEN and SYDVKM. Deletions cut 2 bases from V and 0 bases from J, with 8 bases between. CDR3 residues: CASSLTGNSGNTIYF. DNA for the CDR3: TGTGCCAGCAGTTTAACCGGTAACTCTGGAAACACCATATATTTT.

This chain links TRBV4-1 with TRBJ2-3, with TRBD2 matching over 13 bases. V shed 4 bases, J shed 2 bases, and the junction held 15 bases outside the gene matches. The CDR3 loop spans 20 amino acids. Germline V gene lookup returns CDR1 MGHRA and CDR2 YSYEKL. CDR3 DNA sequence: TGCGCCAGCAGCCTAGCGGGGACAGGGGGACTAGCGGGATCCACAGATACGCAGTATTTT. Translating gives CASSLAGTGGLAGSTDTQYF.

V usage is TRBV5-5 and J usage is TRBJ1-2; 9 bases fit TRBD1. The CDR3 is made up of 16 amino acids. CDR1 is SGHKS, CDR2 YYEKEE, per germline (reference sequence). V lost 2 bases, J lost 4 bases, and 9 bases stayed unmatched. CDR3 protein: CASSFSPTGGTYGYTF. Here the CDR3 DNA reads TGTGCCAGCAGCTTTAGTCCGACAGGGGGGACCTATGGCTACACCTTC.

This sequence joins TRBV2 and TRBJ1-6; D gene ambiguous. Trimming removed 2 bases at V and 7 bases at J, with 9 bases between. Germline lookup yields CDR1 SNHLY and CDR2 FYNNEI. This CDR3 has 14 amino acids. CDR3 DNA: TGTGCCAGCAGTGAAAACTGGCGAAATTCACCCCTCCACTTT. Amino acid sequence: CASSENWRNSPLHF.

V gene TRBV11-2 combines with J gene TRBJ2-5; tentatively, D is TRBD2 (5 bases). The CDR3 is 17 residues long. Trimming took 5 bases from V and 2 from J, leaving 21 bases between them. Germline V lookup: CDR1 SGHAT, CDR2 FQNNGV. In DNA, the CDR3 is TGTGCCAGCAGCCCCCGCAGAGGGCCCGTGAAGCAAGAGACCCAGTACTTC. Translated: CASSPRRGPVKQETQYF.

The gene calls are TRBV7-9 and TRBJ2-3; D ambiguous. The CDR3 contains 13 residues. Between the trimmed V and J ends, which lost 3 bases and 4 bases, there was a span of 8 bases. Germline V gene data show CDR1 as SEHNR and CDR2 as FQNEAQ (reference sequence). CDR3 protein: CASSLPVPDTQYF. For the CDR3, the DNA is TGTGCCAGCAGCTTGCCTGTGCCAGATACGCAGTATTTT.

This chain uses TRBV7-6 with TRBJ1-1; D gene uncertain. The V and J ends lost 7 bases and 0 bases respectively, with 9 bases between them. This CDR3 comprises 13 residues. The germline V gene has CDR1 SGHVS and CDR2 FNYEAQ. The CDR3 DNA reads TGTGCCAGCACCAAAACGGTGAACACTGAAGCTTTCTTT. Encoded protein: CASTKTVNTEAFF.

The gene calls are TRBV5-1 and TRBJ2-5; 9 bases map to TRBD1. The end of the DNA fits TRBJ2-7 better, so the J call may be wrong. CDR3 size: 14 residues. Germline V gene lookup returns CDR1 SGHRS and CDR2 YFSETQ. CDR3 amino acids: CASSQRQGAYEQYF. Written as DNA, the CDR3 is TGCGCCAGCAGCCAACGACAGGGGGCCTACGAGCAGTACTTC.

This clone is medium-sized (0.01 to 0.1%) within its sample. The chain joins TRBV4-2 to TRBJ1-4, with D possibly being TRBD1 (6 bases). Germline lookup yields CDR1 LGHNA and CDR2 YNFKEQ. Trimming pared 0 bases from V and 6 bases from J, leaving 14 bases between. This CDR3 region has 16 residues. The CDR3 here is CASSQEIRGQDEKLFF. CDR3 in DNA: TGTGCCAGCAGCCAAGAAATACGGGGGCAGGATGAAAAACTGTTTTTT.